A selection of T cell receptor beta chains follows, all from one sample in a study of T cells after yellow fever vaccination. TCRdb reprocessed the 5' RACE reads via MiXCR and lists one record per CDR3 protein. The sample yields approximately 85,000 distinct CDR3 sequences, approximately 12% seen once. Sequenced here: CD8+ T cells not binding an NS4B(214-222) dextramer, sorted from PBMCs, sampled more than 20 days after the first yellow fever vaccination. Every receptor here comes from a man aged 18 to 29 who received the YFV17D yellow fever vaccine. The CDR3 runs from the conserved cysteine through the conserved F or W. D genes are given only for firm matches. Clone size is shown for a subset of rows, as once, few, many or a class of expanded clone.

V gene,J gene,clone size,D gene,CDR3 DNA,CDR3 protein
TRBV20-1,TRBJ2-2,-,-,TGCAGTGCTAGAGAATGGGGCCTTTCCGGGGAGCTGTTTTTT,CSAREWGLSGELFF
TRBV4-1,TRBJ2-1,once,TRBD2,TGCGCCAGCAGCCTCCGGGACTATGATAGTAATGAGCAGTTCTTC,CASSLRDYDSNEQFF
TRBV2,TRBJ2-1,-,TRBD1,TGTGCCAGCATTCGGACAGGGGTCACACATATTGCCTACGGTACTGAGCAGTTCTTC,CASIRTGVTHIAYGTEQFF
TRBV28,TRBJ2-4,few,-,TGTGCCAGCAGTCTCCCTTGGGGGAACATTCAGTACTTC,CASSLPWGNIQYF
TRBV9,TRBJ1-6,-,TRBD1,TGTGCCAGCAGCGAAGAATGGGACAGGTCAAATAATTCACCCCTCCACTTT,CASSEEWDRSNNSPLHF
TRBV4-1,TRBJ2-5,few,TRBD1,TGCGCCAGCAGCCTCCGGGACAGGGGGTATTGGGAGACCCAGTACTTC,CASSLRDRGYWETQYF
TRBV5-1,TRBJ2-7,few,-,TGCGCCAGCAGCTCAGGATACGAGCAGTACTTC,CASSSGYEQYF
TRBV7-2,TRBJ1-6,-,TRBD1,TGTGCCAGCAGCGCTGGGACAGGGGGTTCACCCCTCCACTTT,CASSAGTGGSPLHF
TRBV5-4,TRBJ2-7,-,-,TGTGCCAGCAGCTTCGGCTCAGCGGAATACGAGCAGTACTTC,CASSFGSAEYEQYF
TRBV4-1,TRBJ2-7,-,-,TGCGCCAGCAGCCAAGCCGCTAGGGACCTCTACGAGCAGTACTTC,CASSQAARDLYEQYF
TRBV5-4,TRBJ2-5,-,-,TGTGCCAGCAGCCTATTTGCGGGGATTCGAGAGACCCAGTACTTC,CASSLFAGIRETQYF
TRBV12-3/TRBV12-4,TRBJ1-2,few,-,TGTGCCAGCAGTTGGGGTGAAGACAAAAACTATGGCTACACCTTC,CASSWGEDKNYGYTF
TRBV7-8,TRBJ2-2,few,-,TGTGCCAGCAGCTTAGCGAGAAGGCCCTTTACCGGGGAGCTGTTTTTT,CASSLARRPFTGELFF
TRBV6-2/TRBV6-3,TRBJ2-1,few,-,TGTGCCAGCAGTTACTCGAAGGGGGGCCCATACAATGAGCAGTTCTTC,CASSYSKGGPYNEQFF
TRBV19,TRBJ1-6,-,TRBD1,TGTGCCAGTAGTCTTTCAACAGGGGGTTCACCCCTCCACTTT,CASSLSTGGSPLHF
TRBV12-3/TRBV12-4,TRBJ2-7,-,-,TGTGCCAGCAGTTTAAAGAGGGGCGGCTACGAGCAGTACTTC,CASSLKRGGYEQYF
TRBV20-1,TRBJ2-7,many,-,TGCAGTGCTGAAACAGGTCTCTACGAGCAGTACTTC,CSAETGLYEQYF
TRBV29-1,TRBJ2-5,few,-,TGCAGCGTTGAAGCTTTGGGGGGCAGAGAGACCCAGTACTTC,CSVEALGGRETQYF
TRBV13,TRBJ1-1,few,-,TGTGCCAGTAGGCGAGGGTACACTGAAGCTTTCTTT,CASRRGYTEAFF
TRBV2,TRBJ2-3,-,-,TGTGCCAGCAGTGGGGGCAGGGGCATCGCAGATACGCAGTATTTT,CASSGGRGIADTQYF
TRBV4-3,TRBJ2-5,-,TRBD1,TGCGCCAGCAGCCCCGGTTGGACAGGGGGCGAGGAGACCCAGTACTTC,CASSPGWTGGEETQYF
TRBV6-2/TRBV6-3,TRBJ1-5,-,-,TGTGCCAGCAGTACGGGGGAGAATCAGCCCCAGCATTTT,CASSTGENQPQHF
TRBV25-1,TRBJ2-5,many,-,TGTGCCAGCGGCGGACACCTACAAGAGACCCAGTACTTC,CASGGHLQETQYF
TRBV7-2,TRBJ1-6,few,-,TGTGCCAGCAGCTTGGGGGGGTTTTCACCCCTCCACTTT,CASSLGGFSPLHF
TRBV5-4,TRBJ1-1,few,-,TGTGCCAGCAGCTTGGGGTGGGGGGACACTGAAGCTTTCTTT,CASSLGWGDTEAFF
TRBV10-2,TRBJ1-3,-,-,TGCGCCAGCAAACAGCCACGCGGTGGAAACACCATATATTTT,CASKQPRGGNTIYF
TRBV9,TRBJ2-3,-,-,TGTGCCAGCAGCGCACGAACAGGGCTGTCCACAGATACGCAGTATTTT,CASSARTGLSTDTQYF
TRBV3-1,TRBJ2-3,-,-,TGTGCCAGCAGCCAAGTTGGGGCCGGGGCCAGCACAGATACGCAGTATTTT,CASSQVGAGASTDTQYF
TRBV7-9,TRBJ2-1,-,TRBD1,TGTGCCAACAGGGGGGCAGGGGGCTACAATGAGCAGTTCTTC,CANRGAGGYNEQFF
TRBV4-3,TRBJ1-5,few,-,TGCGCCAGCAGCCAAGATCCCAAGGGCAATCAGCCCCAGCATTTT,CASSQDPKGNQPQHF
TRBV12-5,TRBJ2-3,-,TRBD2,TGTGCTAGTGGTTTCTTCGGGACTAGTATGGCTACGCAGTATTTT,CASGFFGTSMATQYF
TRBV4-1,TRBJ1-3,-,-,TGCGCCAGCAGCGAAAGGGGGGCAGCGATCCTCTCTGGAAACACCATATATTTT,CASSERGAAILSGNTIYF
TRBV5-1,TRBJ2-2,many,-,TGCGCCAGCAGCTTGGGACAGTTTAACACCGGGGAGCTGTTTTTT,CASSLGQFNTGELFF